A single TCR beta chain is shown here with its context. What it recognizes is unknown. Germline V gives CDR1 SGHTA, CDR2 FQGNSA. Trimming pared 2 bases from V and 6 bases from J, leaving 5 bases between. CDR3 size: 13 residues. The record originates from a study of vaccination and CD4 T cells after COVID-19. Study-level background: Overlapping SARS-CoV-2, HCoV-NL63, HCoV-OC43 and HCoV-229E spike peptides were used to stimulate cells. Study-wide results and limits: Spike mono-reactivity marked 304 of 307 vaccine-specific clones in convalescent patients.

Oncomine TCR Beta short-read sequencing was applied to DNA from cultured CD4+ T cells. CD4+ T cells were cultured, and genomic DNA was extracted from them. TCRdb itself ran the PCR reads through MiXCR, one entry per CDR3 protein. The sample lists roughly 4,200 distinct CDR3 sequences; approximately 70% were seen once. Indicated treatment: roughly nine-day PBMC culture with coronavirus spike peptide pools or control peptides (ViraFEST assay). The PCR-positive dates, March through December 2020, came before the US Alpha, Beta and Delta variants. The source of this sequence is a human donor who had recovered from COVID-19. V usage is TRBV7-2 and J usage is TRBJ1-6; D is unclear. Sequenced sample: CD4+ T cells from blood, cultured in vitro. The CDR3 is CASSLTPNSPLHF. The CDR3 coding sequence is TGTGCCAGCAGCTTAACTCCTAATTCACCCCTCCACTTT.